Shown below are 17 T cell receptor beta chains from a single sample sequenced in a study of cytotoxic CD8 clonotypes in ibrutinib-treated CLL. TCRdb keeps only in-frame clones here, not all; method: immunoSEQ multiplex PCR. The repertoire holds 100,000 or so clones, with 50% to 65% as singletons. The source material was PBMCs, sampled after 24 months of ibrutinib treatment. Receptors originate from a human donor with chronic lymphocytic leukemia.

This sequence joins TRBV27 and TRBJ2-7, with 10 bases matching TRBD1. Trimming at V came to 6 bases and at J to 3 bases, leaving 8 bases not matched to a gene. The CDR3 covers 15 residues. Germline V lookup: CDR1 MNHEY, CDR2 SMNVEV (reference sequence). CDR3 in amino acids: CASSRQGQGNYEQYF. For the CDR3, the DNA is TGTGCCAGCAGCCGTCAGGGACAGGGGAACTACGAGCAGTACTTC.

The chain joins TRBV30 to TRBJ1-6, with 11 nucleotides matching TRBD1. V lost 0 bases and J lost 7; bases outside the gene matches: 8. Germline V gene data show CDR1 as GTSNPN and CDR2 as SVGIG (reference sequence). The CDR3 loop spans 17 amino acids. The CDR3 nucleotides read TGTGCCTGGAGTGTAAGGACAGGGGGCGCAGGAAATTCACCCCTCCACTTT. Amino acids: CAWSVRTGGAGNSPLHF.

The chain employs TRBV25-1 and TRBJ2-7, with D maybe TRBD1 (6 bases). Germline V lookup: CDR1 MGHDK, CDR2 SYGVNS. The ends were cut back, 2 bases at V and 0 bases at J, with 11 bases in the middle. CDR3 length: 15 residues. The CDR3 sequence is CASSERQGISYEQYF. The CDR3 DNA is TGTGCCAGCAGTGAACGGCAGGGGATCTCCTACGAGCAGTACTTC.

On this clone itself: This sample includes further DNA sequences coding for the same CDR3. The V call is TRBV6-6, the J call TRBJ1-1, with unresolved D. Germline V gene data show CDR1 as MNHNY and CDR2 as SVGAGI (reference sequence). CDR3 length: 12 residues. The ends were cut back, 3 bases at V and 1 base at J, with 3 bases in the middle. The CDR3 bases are TGTGCCAGCAGTTATAGGAACACTGAAGCTTTCTTT. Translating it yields CASSYRNTEAFF.

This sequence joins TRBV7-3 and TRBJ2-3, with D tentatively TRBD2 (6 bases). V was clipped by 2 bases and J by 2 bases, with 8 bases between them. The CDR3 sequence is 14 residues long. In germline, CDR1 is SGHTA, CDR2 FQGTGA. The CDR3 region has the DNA TGTGCCAGCAGCTTAGGGGGGATCACAGATACGCAGTATTTT. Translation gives CASSLGGITDTQYF.

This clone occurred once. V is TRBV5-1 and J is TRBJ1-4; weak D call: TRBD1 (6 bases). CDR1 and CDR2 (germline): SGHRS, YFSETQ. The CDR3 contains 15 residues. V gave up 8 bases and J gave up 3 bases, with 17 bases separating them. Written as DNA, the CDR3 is TGCGCCAGAAAACTACAGGGTTTGGCTAATGAAAAACTGTTTTTT. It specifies CARKLQGLANEKLFF.

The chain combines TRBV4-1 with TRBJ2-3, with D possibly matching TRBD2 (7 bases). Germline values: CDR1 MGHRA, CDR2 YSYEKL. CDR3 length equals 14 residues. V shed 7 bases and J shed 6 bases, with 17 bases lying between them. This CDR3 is CASNRGAETDTQYF. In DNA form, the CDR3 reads TGCGCCAGCAATCGGGGGGCTGAAACGGATACGCAGTATTTT.

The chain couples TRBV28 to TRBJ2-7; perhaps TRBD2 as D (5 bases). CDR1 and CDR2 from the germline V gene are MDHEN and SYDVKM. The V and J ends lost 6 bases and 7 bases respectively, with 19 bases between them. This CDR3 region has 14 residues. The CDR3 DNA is TGTGCCAGCAGCTCCTATACGGGAAGGGTTGAGCAGTACTTC. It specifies CASSSYTGRVEQYF. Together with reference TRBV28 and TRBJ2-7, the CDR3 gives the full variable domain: DVKVTQSSRYLVKRTGEKVFLECVQDMDHENMFWYRQDPGLGLRLIYFSYDVKMKEKGDIPEGYSVSREKKERFSLILESASTNQTSMYLCASSSYTGRVEQYFGPGTRLTVT.

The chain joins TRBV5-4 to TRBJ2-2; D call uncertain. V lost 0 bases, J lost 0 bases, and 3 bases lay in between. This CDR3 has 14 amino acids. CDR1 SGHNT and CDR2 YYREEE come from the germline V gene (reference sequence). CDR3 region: CASSLDTNTGELFF. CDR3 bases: TGTGCCAGCAGCTTGGACACGAACACCGGGGAGCTGTTTTTT.

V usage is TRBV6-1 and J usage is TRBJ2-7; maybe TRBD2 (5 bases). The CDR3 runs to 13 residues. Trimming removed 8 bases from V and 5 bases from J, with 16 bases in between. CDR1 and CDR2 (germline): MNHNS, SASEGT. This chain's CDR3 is CASCLAPGNEQYF. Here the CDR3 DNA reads TGTGCCAGCTGCCTAGCCCCTGGCAACGAGCAGTACTTC.

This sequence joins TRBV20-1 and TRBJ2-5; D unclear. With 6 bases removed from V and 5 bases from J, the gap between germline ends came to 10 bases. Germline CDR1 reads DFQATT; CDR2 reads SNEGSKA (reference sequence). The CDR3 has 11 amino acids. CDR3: CSARSRETQYF. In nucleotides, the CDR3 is TGCAGTGCCCGATCCCGGGAGACCCAGTACTTC.

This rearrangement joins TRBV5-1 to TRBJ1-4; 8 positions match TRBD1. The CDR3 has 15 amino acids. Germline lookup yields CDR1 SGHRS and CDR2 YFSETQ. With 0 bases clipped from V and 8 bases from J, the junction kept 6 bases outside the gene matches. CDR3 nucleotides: TGCGCCAGCAGCTTGGAGCAGGGGGCGGGGGAAAAACTGTTTTTT. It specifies CASSLEQGAGEKLFF.

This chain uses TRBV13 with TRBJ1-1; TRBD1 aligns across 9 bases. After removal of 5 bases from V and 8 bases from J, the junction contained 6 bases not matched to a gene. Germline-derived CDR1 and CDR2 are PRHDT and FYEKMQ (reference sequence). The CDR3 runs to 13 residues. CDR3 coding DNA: TGTGCCAGCAGCGACCGGGACAGGGAGGAAGCTTTCTTT. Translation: CASSDRDREEAFF.

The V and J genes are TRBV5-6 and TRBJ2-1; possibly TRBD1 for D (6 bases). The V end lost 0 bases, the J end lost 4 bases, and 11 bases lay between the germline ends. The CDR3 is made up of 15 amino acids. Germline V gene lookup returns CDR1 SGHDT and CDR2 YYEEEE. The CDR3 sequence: CASSLVSGQYNEQFF. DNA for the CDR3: TGTGCCAGCAGCTTGGTCTCGGGACAATACAATGAGCAGTTCTTC. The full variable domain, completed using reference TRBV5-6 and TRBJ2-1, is DAGVTQSPTHLIKTRGQQVTLRCSPKSGHDTVSWYQQALGQGPQFIFQYYEEEERQRGNFPDRFSGHQFPNYSSELNVNALLLGDSALYLCASSLVSGQYNEQFFGPGTRLTVL.

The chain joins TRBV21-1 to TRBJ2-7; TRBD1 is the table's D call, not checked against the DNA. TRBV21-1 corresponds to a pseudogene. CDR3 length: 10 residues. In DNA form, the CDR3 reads TGTGCCAGCAGCCGGGACAGCTCGTACTTC. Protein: CASSRDSSYF.

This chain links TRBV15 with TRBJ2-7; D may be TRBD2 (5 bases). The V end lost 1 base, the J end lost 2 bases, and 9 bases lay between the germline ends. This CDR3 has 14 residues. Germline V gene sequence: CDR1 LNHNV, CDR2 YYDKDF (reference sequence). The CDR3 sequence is CATSRAAATYEQYF. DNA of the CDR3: TGTGCCACCAGCAGAGCAGCGGCAACCTACGAGCAGTACTTC. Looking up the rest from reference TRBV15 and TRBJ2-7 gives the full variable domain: DAMVIQNPRYQVTQFGKPVTLSCSQTLNHNVMYWYQQKSSQAPKLLFHYYDKDFNNEADTPDNFQSRRPNTSFCFLDIRSPGLGDTAMYLCATSRAAATYEQYFGPGTRLTVT.

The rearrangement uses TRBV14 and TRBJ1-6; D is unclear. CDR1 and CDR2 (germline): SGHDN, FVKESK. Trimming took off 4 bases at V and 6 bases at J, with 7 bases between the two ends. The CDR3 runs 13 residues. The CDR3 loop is CASSLTTNSPLHF. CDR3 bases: TGTGCCAGCAGCCTCACGACTAATTCACCCCTCCACTTT.